These 32 T cell receptor beta chains share one sample of origin, sequenced in a study of neurological immune-mediated disorders. One entry per CDR3 protein, called by TCRdb with MiXCR from the 5' RACE reads. The data show fewer than 55,000 distinct CDR3 sequences, with roughly 13% seen just once and around 8.8% held by the top ten. Specified time point: longitudinal time-point 3. Sample: PBMCs. All receptors derive from a male donor with HTLV-1-associated myelopathy (HAM/TSP).

The genes are TRBV5-1 and TRBJ1-1; 9 bases agree with TRBD1. The germline CDR1 and CDR2 sequences are SGHRS and YFSETQ. With 4 bases clipped from V and 4 bases from J, the junction kept 5 bases outside the gene matches. This CDR3 is built from 14 residues. The CDR3 DNA reads TGCGCCAGCAGCGAACAGGGGGCAGGCACTGAAGCTTTCTTT. Amino acids: CASSEQGAGTEAFF.

Of note for this clonotype: The junction differs from germline at one of its ends, possibly a read error. This chain uses TRBV3-1 with TRBJ2-3; a weak D match, TRBD2 (5 bases). This CDR3 has 14 amino acids. Germline CDR1 reads LGHDT; CDR2 reads YNNKEL (reference sequence). The CDR3 region is CVSSPRTGTDTQYF. The CDR3, as DNA: TGTGTCAGCAGCCCTCGGACTGGCACAGATACGCAGTATTTT.

This clonotype was observed many times. The chain is built from TRBV19 and TRBJ1-6; 7 bases match TRBD1. The CDR3 spans 12 residues. Germline CDR1 LNHDA, CDR2 SQIVND (reference sequence). The V segment lost 7 bases and the J segment 10 bases; nucleotides outside the gene matches: 4. CDR3 in DNA: TGTGCCAGTACCGACAGGGAATCACCCCTCCACTTT. Translated, it gives CASTDRESPLHF.

In its sample, this clonotype was seen many times. V gene TRBV18 combines with J gene TRBJ2-7, with TRBD2 as a possible D gene (5 bases). Germline V gene lookup returns CDR1 KGHSH and CDR2 LQKENI. There are 17 residues in the CDR3. Trimming stripped 3 bases from V and 7 bases from J, with 25 bases between. In DNA form, the CDR3 reads TGTGCCAGCTCACCCCTCGGGGTGGGGTCCACCCGGCGGGAGCAGTACTTC. This sequence encodes CASSPLGVGSTRREQYF.

In this sample, this clonotype turned up a few times. V and J are TRBV3-1 and TRBJ2-7; a possible D gene is TRBD1 (5 bases). This CDR3 region has 17 residues. With 1 base removed from V and 1 base from J, the gap between germline ends came to 17 bases. The germline V gene has CDR1 LGHDT and CDR2 YNNKEL (reference sequence). The CDR3 protein is CASSQVLPGAGSYEQYF. The CDR3 DNA follows: TGTGCCAGCAGCCAAGTTCTCCCTGGGGCAGGGTCCTACGAGCAGTACTTC.

This clonotype was counted at least ten times. The chain uses TRBV10-3 and TRBJ2-2; possibly TRBD1 or TRBD2 for D (5 bases each). This CDR3 has 17 amino acids. V dropped 2 bases and J dropped 1 base, with 14 bases sitting between them. CDR1 ENHRY and CDR2 SYGVKD come from the germline V gene. CDR3 amino acids: CAISEPAGGMNTGELFF. CDR3 sequence (DNA): TGTGCCATCAGTGAGCCCGCTGGGGGAATGAACACCGGGGAGCTGTTTTTT.

The table lists this clonotype with many counts. CDR3 protein: CASSSTGTSYGYTF. The CDR3 bases are TGCGCCAGCAGCTCTACAGGTACCTCCTATGGCTACACCTTC. The chain recombines TRBV5-1 with TRBJ1-2; possible D gene TRBD1, 5 bases. In germline, CDR1 is SGHRS, CDR2 YFSETQ. Trimming shortened V by 3 bases and J by 4 bases, and 13 bases separated the two germline ends. The CDR3 contains 14 residues.

On this clonotype itself: A junction boundary mismatches the germline segment, possibly from a read error. This chain connects TRBV28 to TRBJ2-3, with D possibly matching TRBD2 (6 bases). In germline, CDR1 is MDHEN, CDR2 SYDVKM. This CDR3 has 14 residues. CDR3: CDSRDRRDTDTQYF. In nucleotides, the CDR3 is TGTGACAGCAGGGATAGGAGGGACACAGATACGCAGTATTTT.

The V and J genes are TRBV7-7 and TRBJ2-1; 10 nucleotides agree with TRBD2. Germline loops: CDR1 SSHAT, CDR2 FNYEAQ (reference sequence). V lost 1 base, J lost 6 bases, and 3 bases stayed unmatched. CDR3 length equals 15 residues. CDR3 amino acids: CASSLERGGINEQFF. The CDR3 nucleotides are TGTGCCAGCAGCTTAGAGCGGGGGGGCATCAATGAGCAGTTCTTC.

This clonotype was observed at least ten times. This chain uses TRBV28 with TRBJ1-2; 8 bases map to TRBD1. Germline CDR1 reads MDHEN; CDR2 reads SYDVKM. V dropped 6 bases and J dropped 0; count of bases not matched to a gene: 3. The CDR3 covers 14 residues. The CDR3 reads CASRQTGANYGYTF. The CDR3 DNA is TGTGCCAGCAGGCAGACAGGGGCTAACTATGGCTACACCTTC.

V and J are TRBV20-1 and TRBJ1-6; 7 bases are shared with TRBD1. V shed 3 bases and J 7 bases; nucleotides not matched to a gene: 12. From germline, CDR1 is DFQATT and CDR2 SNEGSKA (reference sequence). The CDR3 has 16 residues. The CDR3 DNA follows: TGCAGTGCTAGCCCCCATACAGGGGATTTGAATTCACCCCTCCACTTT. It specifies CSASPHTGDLNSPLHF.

In this sample, this clonotype turned up many times. The chain recombines TRBV12-3 or TRBV12-4 with TRBJ1-1; D is possibly TRBD1 (5 bases). Trimming cost V 7 bases and J 7 bases, with 13 bases left between them. The CDR3 has 12 amino acids. The CDR3 sequence is CASTVGGFEAFF. Here the CDR3 DNA reads TGTGCCAGCACTGTTGGGGGGTTTGAAGCTTTCTTT.

This clonotype came up many times. V gene TRBV14 combines with J gene TRBJ1-1, with TRBD1 identical over 9 bases. This CDR3 has 14 amino acids. With V trimmed by 2 bases and J by 4 bases, 2 bases remained unmatched. The germline V gene encodes CDR1 SGHDN and CDR2 FVKESK. The CDR3: CASSQRQGGTEAFF. CDR3 nucleotide sequence: TGTGCCAGCAGCCAACGACAGGGGGGCACTGAAGCTTTCTTT.

The chain has TRBV27 and TRBJ2-3; D is unclear. Trimming left V 3 bases short and J 3 bases short, with 10 bases between. Germline CDR1 is MNHEY and CDR2 is SMNVEV (reference sequence). The CDR3 consists of 14 residues. CDR3 in DNA: TGTGCCAGCAGTTTTTTGGAACTGACAGATACGCAGTATTTT. Protein product: CASSFLELTDTQYF.

This clonotype was detected many times. V gene TRBV5-1 combines with J gene TRBJ2-7; no clear D. Germline V gives CDR1 SGHRS, CDR2 YFSETQ. Trimming took off 0 bases at V and 0 bases at J, with 13 bases between the two ends. The CDR3 runs 16 residues. The CDR3 DNA sequence: TGCGCCAGCAGCTTGGCCCCCGGCAGGAGCTCCTACGAGCAGTACTTC. Protein sequence: CASSLAPGRSSYEQYF.

To note about this clonotype: Its ends do not fully match the called genes, so a read error is possible. The gene calls are TRBV14 and TRBJ1-2, with D perhaps TRBD1 (5 bases). The CDR3 length is 14 residues. From germline, CDR1 is SGHDN and CDR2 FVKESK. In nucleotides, the CDR3 is TGTGCCAGCAGCCAAGATCAGCGGGGACGTACCTTCGCCTTC. It is translated as CASSQDQRGRTFAF.

In its sample, this clonotype was seen a few times. This clone may be a read error of a much larger clone one base away. The J gene is TRBJ2-7, the V gene TRBV7-3; no clear D. V dropped 5 bases and J dropped 6 bases, with 8 bases sitting between them. The CDR3 extends over 11 amino acids. Germline V gene lookup returns CDR1 SGHTA and CDR2 FQGTGA. CDR3 in amino acids: CASSAASEQYF. CDR3 DNA sequence: TGTGCCAGCAGCGCAGCGAGCGAGCAGTACTTC.

This clonotype was seen ten or more times. This rearrangement joins TRBV20-1 to TRBJ1-1; tentatively, D is TRBD1 (6 bases). This CDR3 has 14 residues. The V gene's germline CDR1 is DFQATT and CDR2 SNEGSKA (reference sequence). Trimming took 0 bases from V and 4 from J, leaving 12 bases between them. For the CDR3, the DNA is TGCAGTGCTAGAGATCCCAGGGGATCCACTGAAGCTTTCTTT. Translating gives CSARDPRGSTEAFF.

This clonotype was detected ten times or more. The rearrangement uses TRBV6-6 and TRBJ2-7, with D perhaps TRBD1 (5 bases). The CDR3 has 13 residues. V was shortened by 2 bases and J by 5 bases, with 10 bases between the two germline ends. The germline V gene encodes CDR1 MNHNY and CDR2 SVGAGI (reference sequence). The CDR3 here is CASSYKGNDEQYF. The CDR3 nucleotides are TGTGCCAGCAGTTACAAGGGGAACGACGAGCAGTACTTC.

In this sample, this clonotype turned up many times. This chain links TRBV5-1 with TRBJ2-2, with D uncertain. This CDR3 has 13 amino acids. CDR1 and CDR2 (germline): SGHRS, YFSETQ. Trimming stripped 7 bases from V and 0 bases from J, with 7 bases between. The CDR3 DNA sequence: TGCGCCAGCCAACAAGCGAACACCGGGGAGCTGTTTTTT. It translates to CASQQANTGELFF.

This clonotype has a handful of counts. V usage is TRBV29-1 and J usage is TRBJ2-7; D ambiguous. This CDR3 is built from 11 residues. The V end lost 4 bases, the J end lost 4 bases, and 8 bases lay between the germline ends. Germline CDR1 SQVTM, CDR2 ANQGSEA. This CDR3 reads CSVVLAYEQYF. The DNA of the CDR3 is TGCAGCGTTGTCCTCGCGTACGAGCAGTACTTC.

This clonotype was observed at least ten times. This chain links TRBV7-9 with TRBJ1-1, with 10 bases lining up with TRBD1. V lost 5 bases and J lost 8; bases outside the gene matches: 5. The germline V gene encodes CDR1 SEHNR and CDR2 FQNEAQ (reference sequence). The CDR3 totals 13 residues. The CDR3 DNA follows: TGTGCCAGCAGCCCGACAGGGGGCCGCGAAGCTTTCTTT. This codes for CASSPTGGREAFF.

This clonotype was seen repeatedly, ten times or more. J is TRBJ2-7 and V is TRBV5-1, with 7 bases matching TRBD2. Germline V gene lookup returns CDR1 SGHRS and CDR2 YFSETQ. The CDR3 loop spans 14 amino acids. V was pared by 8 bases and J by 9 bases, with 17 bases of the junction left unmatched. The CDR3 reads CASTPRGSGGGQYF. In DNA, the CDR3 is TGCGCCAGTACCCCGCGGGGGTCCGGGGGAGGGCAGTACTTC.

This clonotype was counted at least ten times. The V and J genes are TRBV7-9 and TRBJ2-6; unclear D gene. V lost 2 bases and J lost 6, with 11 bases in between. Germline V gene sequence: CDR1 SEHNR, CDR2 FQNEAQ (reference sequence). This CDR3 spans 15 amino acids. The CDR3 here is CASSLRVSEANVLTF. CDR3 DNA: TGTGCCAGCAGCTTACGGGTTTCCGAGGCCAACGTCCTGACTTTC.

This clonotype showed up many times. V gene TRBV30 combines with J gene TRBJ2-1; D is unresolved. Germline V gives CDR1 GTSNPN, CDR2 SVGIG (reference sequence). Trimming took 1 base from V and 3 from J, leaving 4 bases between them. CDR3 length equals 12 residues. CDR3 coding DNA: TGTGCCTGGAGTGGAGGCTACAATGAGCAGTTCTTC. Encoded protein: CAWSGGYNEQFF.

Many counts were recorded for this clonotype. For the CDR3, the DNA is TGCGCCAGCAGCCAAGATGGCAGGGCAGATACGCAGTATTTT. Translated, it gives CASSQDGRADTQYF. The chain carries TRBV4-3 and TRBJ2-3; D is perhaps TRBD1 (5 bases). The CDR3 runs to 14 residues. Trimming shortened V by 0 bases and J by 4 bases, and 8 bases separated the two germline ends. CDR1 is LGHNA, CDR2 YSLEER, per germline.

At least ten counts were recorded for this clonotype. CDR3 coding DNA: TGTGCCAGCAGCTTAGACGCGAGCAATCAGCCCCAGCATTTT. This sequence encodes CASSLDASNQPQHF. The genes are TRBV7-9 and TRBJ1-5; no firm D call. Germline V gene data show CDR1 as SEHNR and CDR2 as FQNEAQ (reference sequence). This CDR3 region has 14 residues. The ends were cut back, 1 base at V and 1 base at J, with 5 bases in the middle.

This clonotype appeared a few times. The chain carries TRBV7-2 and TRBJ2-5, with D possibly matching TRBD2 (5 bases). Germline CDR1 and CDR2: SGHTA and FQGNSA. This CDR3 has 15 amino acids. V lost 3 bases and J lost 6, with 17 bases in between. The CDR3 sequence: CASSFTRTAAQTQYF. The DNA of the CDR3 is TGTGCCAGCAGCTTTACCCGGACTGCCGCACAGACCCAGTACTTC.

This clonotype came up many times. This sequence joins TRBV28 and TRBJ2-1, with TRBD2 matching 13 bases. The germline gives CDR1 MDHEN, CDR2 SYDVKM. The CDR3 spans 18 residues. J lost 2 bases, V lost 7 bases, and 11 bases had no gene match. The CDR3 here is CASTMGLAGFRTYNEQFF. CDR3 in DNA: TGTGCCAGCACCATGGGACTAGCGGGGTTCCGGACCTACAATGAGCAGTTCTTC.

This clonotype was counted ten times or more. V gene TRBV9 combines with J gene TRBJ1-1; perhaps TRBD1 as D (5 bases). V gave up 1 base and J gave up 5 bases, with 9 bases separating them. Germline V gene lookup returns CDR1 SGDLS and CDR2 YYNGEE. This CDR3 is 13 amino acids long. The CDR3 DNA sequence: TGTGCCAGCAGCGTACAGGGAGGGACTGAAGCTTTCTTT. Translated: CASSVQGGTEAFF.

There are many counts of this clonotype. The rearrangement links TRBV5-1 to TRBJ2-3; 7 positions match TRBD1. The CDR3 has 15 residues. The germline V gene encodes CDR1 SGHRS and CDR2 YFSETQ. V lost 1 base and J lost 2; bases outside the gene matches: 4. CDR3 region: CASSLLGGPTDTQYF. The CDR3 DNA reads as TGCGCCAGCAGCTTGCTAGGGGGCCCCACAGATACGCAGTATTTT.

This clonotype appeared many times. V is TRBV7-8 and J is TRBJ1-3; D gene ambiguous. The length of the CDR3 is 17 residues. The germline V gene has CDR1 SGHVS and CDR2 FQNEAQ. The V gene lost 5 bases and the J gene lost 0 bases, with 17 bases spanning the gap. This CDR3 reads CASSPSANQISGNTIYF. The CDR3 DNA follows: TGTGCCAGCAGCCCCAGCGCCAATCAAATCTCTGGAAACACCATATATTTT. The full variable domain, completed using reference TRBV7-8 and TRBJ1-3, is GAGVSQSPRYKVAKRGQDVALRCDPISGHVSLFWYQQALGQGPEFLTYFQNEAQLDKSGLPSDRFFAERPEGSVSTLKIQRTQQEDSAVYLCASSPSANQISGNTIYFGEGSWLTVV.